The clone carrying this T cell receptor beta chain was picked up a small number of times. Antigen specificity is unknown. This sample stems from a study of T cell responses to AZD1222 COVID-19 vaccine. Whole-study findings and limits: Only a handful of AZD1222 recipients, several in all, had baseline seropositivity. Spike-specific TCR breadth rose after two AZD1222 doses, and depth rose as well. Repertoire sampling was restricted to post-peak T cell response timepoints. As reported, nearly half of all spike-specific TCRs target variant regions that are unmutated.

With 5 bases removed from V and 6 bases from J, the gap between germline ends came to 17 bases. This CDR3 region has 14 residues. CDR1 and CDR2 (germline): MNHEY, SVGAGI. Sequenced by immunoSEQ multiplex PCR; TCRdb stores in-frame clones only, minus some. The repertoire holds more than 95,000 clones, with 75% to 90% as singletons. The chain recombines TRBV6-5 with TRBJ2-7, with D unclear. Source: peripheral blood, taken 28 days after the second AZD1222 dose. This TCR was recovered from an adult who received the AZD1222 COVID-19 vaccine. CDR3 protein: CASSTAGGSPEQYF. As DNA, the CDR3 is TGTGCCAGCAGTACGGCAGGCGGATCACCCGAGCAGTACTTC.